This TCR beta chain stems from a study of cytomegalovirus exposure and HLA in healthy donors. Study conclusions and caveats: Cytomegalovirus status was reportedly diagnosed by the classifier with high specificity and sensitivity. The investigators catalogued 150 to 200 TCR beta chains as cytomegalovirus-associated. Three of the chains that were CMV-associated were confirmed in vitro to be specific for CMV antigens.

The sample holds a few counts of this clone. Its antigen is not known. CDR1 is SNHLY and CDR2 is FYNNEI in the germline V gene. The CDR3 contains 13 residues. The ends lost 6 bases at V and 4 bases at J; junction bases unmatched: 4. Method: immunoSEQ multiplex PCR; TCRdb's copy keeps in-frame clones and lacks some. The sample records about 82,000 clones, 90% to 95% being singletons. The sequencing input was PBMCs. The clonotype comes from a young man in good health and CMV-seronegative. The chain employs TRBV2 and TRBJ1-2, with 8 bases matching TRBD1. As DNA, the CDR3 is TGTGCCAGCAGCTGGACAGGGCTCTATGGCTACACCTTC. Translating it yields CASSWTGLYGYTF.